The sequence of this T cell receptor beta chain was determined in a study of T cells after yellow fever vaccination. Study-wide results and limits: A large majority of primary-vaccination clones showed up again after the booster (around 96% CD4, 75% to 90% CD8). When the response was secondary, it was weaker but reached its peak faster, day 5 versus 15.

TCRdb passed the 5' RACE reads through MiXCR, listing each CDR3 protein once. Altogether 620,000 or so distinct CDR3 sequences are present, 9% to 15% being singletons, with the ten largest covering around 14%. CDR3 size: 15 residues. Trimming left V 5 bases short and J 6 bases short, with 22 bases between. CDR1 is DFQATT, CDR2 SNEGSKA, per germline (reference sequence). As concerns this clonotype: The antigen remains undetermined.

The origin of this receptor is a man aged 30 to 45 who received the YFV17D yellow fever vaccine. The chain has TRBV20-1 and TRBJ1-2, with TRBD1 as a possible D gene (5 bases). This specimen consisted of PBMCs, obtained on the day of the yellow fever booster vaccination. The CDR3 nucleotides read TGCAGTGCTGGGGGGTCTGGGGTGGCCTGGGATGGCTACACCTTC. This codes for CSAGGSGVAWDGYTF.